The TCR beta chain described here comes from a study of T cells of healthy individuals. One entry per CDR3 protein results from TCRdb running MiXCR on the 5' RACE reads. The sample consists of roughly 87,000 distinct CDR3 sequences, roughly 18% of them appearing once. This clonotype occurred a few times. The length of the CDR3 is 14 residues. The junction had 2 bases not matched to a gene; V was cut back by 4 bases and J by 1 base. Germline V lookup: CDR1 SQVTM, CDR2 ANQGSEA. The chain has TRBV29-1 and TRBJ2-7; 12 positions agree with TRBD2. The TCR comes from a human donor in good health. This chain's CDR3 is CSVALAGGSYEQYF. The CDR3 coding sequence is TGCAGCGTTGCCCTAGCGGGAGGGTCCTACGAGCAGTACTTC.